Shown below are 10 T cell receptor beta chains from a single sample sequenced in a study of T cell responses to AZD1222 COVID-19 vaccine. Using immunoSEQ multiplex PCR, the repertoire was profiled, and TCRdb retains in-frame clones only, with some absent. Of some 130,000 clones listed, 88% are singletons. Material: peripheral blood, obtained on day 0 of MenACWY control vaccination. These receptors all stem from an adult in good health.

This clone came up once. The chain links TRBV7-9 to TRBJ2-1; perhaps TRBD2 as D (6 bases). The CDR3 runs to 15 residues. Germline V lookup: CDR1 SEHNR, CDR2 FQNEAQ (reference sequence). Trimming shortened V by 2 bases and J by 7 bases, and 15 bases separated the two germline ends. CDR3 in amino acids: CASSLNSGLRNEQFF. CDR3 nucleotide sequence: TGTGCCAGCAGCTTAAATTCAGGACTACGGAATGAGCAGTTCTTC.

V is TRBV10-3 and J is TRBJ1-1, with a weak D call TRBD1 (5 bases). V was trimmed by 0 bases and J by 4 bases, leaving 12 bases between them. This CDR3 spans 15 amino acids. Germline V gene lookup returns CDR1 ENHRY and CDR2 SYGVKD. CDR3 sequence (DNA): TGTGCCATCAGTGAGTCGGAGGGCGGGGGCACTGAAGCTTTCTTT. This sequence encodes CAISESEGGGTEAFF.

The chain links TRBV9 to TRBJ2-1; unclear D gene. Germline assignment: CDR1 SGDLS and CDR2 YYNGEE. Deletions cut 0 bases from V and 4 bases from J, with 8 bases between. The CDR3 consists of 14 residues. DNA for the CDR3: TGTGCCAGCAGCGTAGAAGACCAATACAATGAGCAGTTCTTC. Translated, it gives CASSVEDQYNEQFF.

This chain links TRBV5-1 with TRBJ2-3, with TRBD2 identical over 7 bases. CDR1 is SGHRS and CDR2 is YFSETQ in the germline V gene. The CDR3 covers 17 residues. The V gene end was trimmed by 1 base and the J gene end by 4 bases; junction bases not matched to a gene: 12. The CDR3: CASSLTAGVGFPDTQYF. CDR3 sequence (DNA): TGCGCCAGCAGCTTGACCGCGGGAGTCGGTTTCCCAGATACGCAGTATTTT.

The chain joins TRBV6-2 or TRBV6-3 to TRBJ1-6; TRBD1 is a possible D gene (5 bases). V shed 5 bases and J shed 4 bases, with 12 bases lying between them. In germline, CDR1 is MNHEY, CDR2 SVGEGT. The CDR3 is 15 residues long. The CDR3 nucleotides read TGTGCCAGCAGTATCCGACAGCTTTATAATTCACCCCTCCACTTT. Its protein is CASSIRQLYNSPLHF.

The chain combines TRBV3-1 (or the pseudogene TRBV3-2) with TRBJ2-1; 7 bases are a match to TRBD1. In germline, CDR1 is LGHDT, CDR2 YNNKEL (reference sequence). This CDR3 region has 15 residues. V gave up 8 bases and J gave up 5 bases; unmatched junction bases: 12. CDR3 DNA: TGTGCCAGCGGCGCCGGGACAGCCTCAAACAATGAGCAGTTCTTC. Translating it yields CASGAGTASNNEQFF.

V usage is TRBV3-1 (or the pseudogene TRBV3-2) and J usage is TRBJ1-6; D not resolved. This CDR3 is built from 17 residues. Germline CDR1 and CDR2: LGHDT and YNNKEL (reference sequence). With 0 bases removed from V and 4 bases from J, the gap between germline ends came to 13 bases. The CDR3 loop is CASSQDSSALYNSPLHF. As DNA, the CDR3 is TGTGCCAGCAGCCAAGATTCCTCGGCCCTTTATAATTCACCCCTCCACTTT.

J is TRBJ2-7 and V is TRBV4-1; D not certain. There are 14 residues in the CDR3. CDR1 is MGHRA and CDR2 is YSYEKL in the germline V gene. Trimming left V 0 bases short and J 7 bases short, with 13 bases between. The CDR3 DNA sequence: TGCGCCAGCAGCCAAGACTTCGGCCGACGTGAGCAGTACTTC. Translation gives CASSQDFGRREQYF.

V gene TRBV7-3 combines with J gene TRBJ2-2, with 9 nucleotides matching TRBD1. The CDR3 has 18 amino acids. V lost 4 bases to trimming and J lost 1 base; unmatched junction nucleotides: 10. CDR1 and CDR2 from the germline V gene are SGHTA and FQGTGA. CDR3 in amino acids: CASSYKREGQGNTGELFF. The CDR3 nucleotides read TGTGCCAGCAGCTATAAAAGGGAGGGACAGGGGAACACCGGGGAGCTGTTTTTT.

The chain has TRBV11-2 and TRBJ2-2; 7 nucleotides agree with TRBD1. The CDR3 totals 15 residues. Germline assignment: CDR1 SGHAT and CDR2 FQNNGV. J lost 4 bases, V lost 5 bases, and 7 bases had no gene match. The CDR3 loop reads CASSGYYRGTGELFF. The CDR3 coding sequence is TGTGCCAGCAGCGGATACTACAGGGGCACCGGGGAGCTGTTTTTT. The full variable domain, in which reference TRBV11-2 and TRBJ2-2 provide the parts outside the CDR3, is EAGVAQSPRYKIIEKRQSVAFWCNPISGHATLYWYQQILGQGPKLLIQFQNNGVVDDSQLPKDRFSAERLKGVDSTLKIQPAKLEDSAVYLCASSGYYRGTGELFFGEGSRLTVL.